This T cell receptor beta chain was observed in a study of cytomegalovirus exposure and HLA in healthy donors. Germline V CDR1 and CDR2: SGHRS, YFSETQ. Deletions cut 0 bases from V and 1 base from J, with 19 bases between. The CDR3 is 18 amino acids. PCR involved 60 Vbeta and 13 Jbeta primers. Sequenced by immunoSEQ multiplex PCR; TCRdb stores in-frame clones only, minus some. The sample shows some 250,000 clones, around 81% of them seen only once. The source is a woman aged 55-69 years in good health and CMV-seropositive. Sequenced material: PBMCs. This sequence joins TRBV5-1 and TRBJ1-1; tentative D call: TRBD1 (5 bases). Written as DNA, the CDR3 is TGCGCCAGCAGCTTGGGGCAGATAGGGGCTACATGGAACACTGAAGCTTTCTTT. Translated, it gives CASSLGQIGATWNTEAFF.